A selection of T cell receptor beta chains follows, all from one sample in a study of OX40 agonist ivuxolimab in advanced cancers. The table came from immunoSEQ multiplex PCR; TCRdb's copy has only in-frame clones and leaves some out. The data hold under 70,000 clones, with 86% observed a single time. The sequencing used CD4+ or CD8+ T cells sorted from blood, collected in a trial of the OX40 agonist ivuxolimab. The receptor set was obtained from an adult with an advanced solid tumor such as melanoma, head and neck, liver or kidney cancer. Both conserved end residues are part of each CDR3. Clone size is shown for a subset of rows, as once, few, many or a class of expanded clone.

abundance	j_gene	v_gene	len	CDR3aa
NA	TRBJ1-2	TRBV27	13	CASSLAGYYGYTF
few	TRBJ1-2	TRBV28	13	CATAQSGSYGYTF
NA	TRBJ2-7	TRBV2	13	CASNPMAGNEQYF
NA	TRBJ2-7	TRBV11-2	14	CASSSLRGVNEQYF
NA	TRBJ2-7	TRBV5-8	17	CASSLGLAGLFSYEQYF
NA	TRBJ2-1	TRBV4-3	17	CASSQRIGHRNDNEQFF
once	TRBJ1-1	TRBV19	14	CASIDGALDTEAFF
NA	TRBJ2-5	TRBV28	15	CASSMPGQGGETQYF
NA	TRBJ1-1	TRBV19	12	CASSSRGLEAFF
NA	TRBJ1-6	TRBV25-1	14	CASRVGTANSPLHF
NA	TRBJ2-6	TRBV6-1	15	CASQFRAAGANVLTF
NA	TRBJ2-2	TRBV21-1	16	CASSRLSGRSPGELFF
NA	TRBJ2-7	TRBV30	11	CAWSKSREQYF
once	TRBJ2-3	TRBV10-3	17	CAISESYSGTDAGTQYF
NA	TRBJ2-3	TRBV7-2	14	CASSLGVGTDTQYF
NA	TRBJ1-2	TRBV6-1	11	CASRGAYGYTF
NA	TRBJ2-3	TRBV6-1	17	CASSETSPVTSTDTQYF
NA	TRBJ1-3	TRBV27	15	CASSLQGQTGNTIYF
NA	TRBJ2-3	TRBV19	14	CASRPLLDTDTQYF
NA	TRBJ2-7	TRBV7-3	15	CASSSDPGTSGSQYF
NA	TRBJ2-1	TRBV5-1	17	CASSRRGERATSGKQFF
NA	TRBJ2-5	TRBV7-3	15	CASSSDPGTSGSQYF
NA	TRBJ2-7	TRBV5-1	11	CASRGSDEQYF
NA	TRBJ2-1	TRBV28	11	CASGSYNEQFF
NA	TRBJ2-7	TRBV28	17	CASSLLQGAKRVPEQYF
NA	TRBJ2-2	TRBV5-1	15	CASSWDRSLTGELFF